The rows below give T cell receptor beta chains drawn from one sample of a study of blood T cell repertoires in COVID-19. TCRdb's copy holds only in-frame clones and misses some; the assay was immunoSEQ multiplex PCR. The table lists approximately 170,000 clones, 85% of them singletons. Input material: peripheral blood. The receptors shown here come from a woman of 80 years or more with COVID-19, enrolled during active disease. The CDR3 runs from the conserved cysteine through the conserved F or W. Each record gives: J gene, clone size, V gene, D gene, CDR3 protein, CDR3 DNA. D genes are given only for firm matches. Part of the rows lack a size; the others show once, few, many or a class for expanded clones.

>TRBJ1-2|.|TRBV14|.
CASTQRSGYGYTF
TGTGCCAGCACCCAACGGTCGGGCTATGGCTACACCTTC
>TRBJ2-7|once|TRBV3-1/TRBV3-2|.
CASSQVGVGLSYEQYF
TGTGCCAGCAGCCAAGTAGGTGTAGGACTTTCCTACGAGCAGTACTTC
>TRBJ1-1|.|TRBV7-9|.
CASSNGATSEAFF
TGTGCCAGCAGCAATGGAGCCACCTCTGAAGCTTTCTTT
>TRBJ2-3|once|TRBV7-3|TRBD2
CASRLSGGSTDTQYF
TGTGCCAGCAGATTAAGCGGGGGTAGCACAGATACGCAGTATTTT
>TRBJ1-2|.|TRBV2|TRBD1
CVFHPGQGNRSDGYTF
TGTGTCTTCCACCCGGGACAGGGGAATAGGTCAGATGGCTACACCTTC
>TRBJ1-1|.|TRBV2|TRBD1
CASSYRDREGRTEAFF
TGTGCCAGCAGTTACCGAGACAGGGAAGGGAGAACTGAAGCTTTCTTT
>TRBJ2-2|.|TRBV5-6|TRBD2
CASSLLAVTGELFF
TGTGCCAGCAGCTTACTAGCGGTTACCGGGGAGCTGTTTTTT
>TRBJ1-1|.|TRBV30|.
CAWLQGGEAFF
TGTGCCTGGTTGCAGGGCGGTGAAGCTTTCTTT
>TRBJ1-2|.|TRBV5-1|.
CASSQEAYGYTF
TGCGCCAGCAGCCAGGAGGCCTATGGCTACACCTTC
>TRBJ1-2|.|TRBV9|.
CASSVDGNYGYTF
TGTGCCAGCAGCGTAGACGGGAACTATGGCTACACCTTC
>TRBJ2-5|.|TRBV7-6|.
CASSLAWTDQETQYF
TGTGCCAGCAGCTTAGCCTGGACAGACCAAGAGACCCAGTACTTC
>TRBJ1-5|few|TRBV7-9|.
CASSQGTGNQPQHF
TGTGCCAGCAGCCAAGGTACGGGGAATCAGCCCCAGCATTTT
>TRBJ2-1|.|TRBV11-3|.
CASSEDTLHEQFF
TGTGCCAGCAGCGAGGACACTCTCCATGAGCAGTTCTTC
>TRBJ1-1|.|TRBV2|TRBD1
CASRRDRGSSTEAFF
TGTGCCAGCAGGCGGGACAGGGGTTCGAGCACTGAAGCTTTCTTT
>TRBJ2-3|.|TRBV5-1|TRBD1
CASSEGTANTDTQYF
TGCGCCAGCAGCGAAGGGACAGCTAACACAGATACGCAGTATTTT
>TRBJ1-5|.|TRBV19|TRBD1
CAARGTGASNQPQHF
TGTGCCGCCCGAGGGACAGGGGCTTCCAATCAGCCCCAGCATTTT
>TRBJ2-2|once|TRBV9|.
CASSVGQGGTGELFF
TGTGCCAGCAGCGTAGGGCAAGGGGGCACCGGGGAGCTGTTTTTT
>TRBJ2-1|.|TRBV9|TRBD2
CASSVAEREGLVEQFF
TGTGCCAGCAGCGTAGCTGAGCGGGAGGGCCTAGTTGAGCAGTTCTTC
>TRBJ1-2|.|TRBV18|.
CASSPETVNYGYTF
TGTGCCAGCTCACCGGAGACAGTTAACTATGGCTACACCTTC
>TRBJ1-5|.|TRBV7-6|TRBD1
CASSLGQGTQPQHF
TGTGCCAGCAGCTTAGGACAGGGGACTCAGCCCCAGCATTTT
>TRBJ1-1|.|TRBV3-1/TRBV3-2|.
CASSQSSAGSSEAFF
TGTGCCAGCAGCCAATCATCAGCCGGATCTAGTGAAGCTTTCTTT
>TRBJ1-1|.|TRBV6-5|TRBD1
CASSRGQTEAFF
TGTGCCAGCAGTAGGGGGCAAACTGAAGCTTTCTTT
>TRBJ1-1|.|TRBV5-4|TRBD1
CASTTGTGRYTEAFF
TGTGCCAGCACAACCGGGACAGGGCGTTACACTGAAGCTTTCTTT
>TRBJ1-1|.|TRBV5-4|TRBD1
CASSFRDRAPEAFF
TGTGCCAGCAGCTTCCGGGACAGGGCTCCTGAAGCTTTCTTT
>TRBJ1-6|.|TRBV6-5|.
CASNFRGNSPLHF
TGTGCCAGCAACTTCAGGGGTAACTCACCCCTCCACTTT
>TRBJ2-7|.|TRBV6-5|.
CASEAGSSSYEQYF
TGTGCCAGTGAGGCGGGCTCTAGCTCCTACGAGCAGTACTTC
>TRBJ2-1|.|TRBV5-4|.
CASSLSPSYNEQFF
TGTGCCAGCAGCTTGTCTCCCTCCTACAATGAGCAGTTCTTC
>TRBJ1-2|.|TRBV4-1|.
CASSQPSTGVPGYTF
TGCGCCAGCAGCCAACCCTCGACCGGGGTTCCTGGCTACACCTTC
>TRBJ1-2|.|TRBV27|.
CASSLGGYHGYTF
TGTGCCAGCAGTTTGGGAGGGTACCATGGCTACACCTTC
>TRBJ1-1|.|TRBV5-4|TRBD1
CASSPGTASGGTEAFF
TGTGCCAGCAGCCCGGGGACAGCCTCCGGGGGCACTGAAGCTTTCTTT
>TRBJ2-4|.|TRBV19|.
CASSTGLGISKNIQYF
TGTGCCAGTAGTACAGGGTTGGGTATCTCCAAAAACATTCAGTACTTC
>TRBJ2-7|.|TRBV18|TRBD2
CASSQRLAGASYEQYF
TGTGCCAGCTCCCAAAGACTAGCGGGGGCCTCCTACGAGCAGTACTTC
>TRBJ2-3|.|TRBV11-2|.
CASSRNGPEVADTQYF
TGTGCCAGCTCAAGAAATGGACCGGAGGTGGCAGATACGCAGTATTTT
>TRBJ1-2|.|TRBV19|TRBD1
CASSPGTGTGLRGYTF
TGTGCCAGTAGTCCCGGGACAGGGACCGGCCTTCGGGGCTACACCTTC
>TRBJ1-5|.|TRBV25-1|.
CASTPAQGQPQHF
TGTGCCAGCACCCCTGCACAGGGCCAGCCCCAGCATTTT
>TRBJ1-3|.|TRBV6-5|TRBD1
CASKTRTGFGNTIYF
TGTGCCAGCAAAACCAGGACAGGGTTCGGAAACACCATATATTTT
>TRBJ2-7|few|TRBV5-4|TRBD2
CASSLGGGGSSEQYF
TGTGCCAGCAGCTTGGGTGGGGGAGGGAGCTCCGAGCAGTACTTC
>TRBJ2-5|.|TRBV16|TRBD1
CASSQDPGQETQYF
TGTGCCAGCAGCCAGGACCCGGGACAGGAGACCCAGTACTTC
>TRBJ1-2|.|TRBV25-1|.
CASSDGTTGGYTF
TGTGCCAGCAGTGACGGGACTACCGGAGGCTACACCTTC
>TRBJ2-5|once|TRBV7-7|.
CASSLDPFPQATQETQYF
TGTGCTAGCAGCTTAGATCCCTTCCCGCAGGCGACCCAAGAGACCCAGTACTTC
>TRBJ1-2|once|TRBV2|.
CASSTADYGYTF
TGTGCCAGCAGTACAGCTGACTATGGCTACACCTTC
>TRBJ2-1|.|TRBV7-9|TRBD2
CASSSGLAGPYNEQFF
TGTGCCAGCAGCTCGGGACTAGCGGGACCGTACAATGAGCAGTTCTTC
>TRBJ1-6|once|TRBV9|.
CASSGTFGSYNSPLHF
TGTGCCAGCAGCGGGACTTTCGGCTCCTATAATTCACCCCTCCACTTT
>TRBJ2-7|.|TRBV29-1|TRBD2
CSVEDLTSGRYEQYF
TGCAGCGTTGAAGATCTGACTAGCGGGAGGTACGAGCAGTACTTC
>TRBJ2-3|.|TRBV23-1|TRBD2
CASPKRVVGTKDPTDTQYF
TGCGCCAGCCCAAAGAGGGTTGTGGGGACTAAGGACCCCACAGATACGCAGTATTTT
>TRBJ2-5|.|TRBV6-2/TRBV6-3|TRBD2
CASSYPSGRGETQYF
TGTGCCAGCAGTTATCCTAGCGGGAGGGGAGAGACCCAGTACTTC
>TRBJ1-1|.|TRBV5-4|.
CASRVPGQNTEAFF
TGTGCCAGCAGGGTCCCGGGACAGAACACTGAAGCTTTCTTT
>TRBJ1-6|.|TRBV5-5|.
CASSLEGGYNSPLHF
TGTGCCAGCAGCTTGGAGGGGGGGTATAATTCACCCCTCCACTTT
>TRBJ1-5|.|TRBV27|.
CASSFSGQQGSQPQHF
TGTGCCAGCAGTTTCAGTGGGCAGCAGGGGAGTCAGCCCCAGCATTTT
>TRBJ1-5|.|TRBV15|.
CATGGSLREPQHF
TGTGCCACCGGGGGGTCTTTAAGAGAGCCCCAGCATTTT
>TRBJ2-5|.|TRBV5-1|.
CASSLQETQYF
TGCGCCAGCAGCCTTCAAGAGACCCAGTACTTC
>TRBJ2-4|few|TRBV2|.
CASSETGQGVGNIQYF
TGTGCCAGCAGTGAAACAGGGCAAGGAGTTGGAAACATTCAGTACTTC
>TRBJ1-3|.|TRBV15|.
CATSSRREVAGNTIYF
TGTGCCACCAGCTCCAGAAGGGAGGTCGCTGGAAACACCATATATTTT
>TRBJ1-6|.|TRBV25-1|.
CASSEYQGSPLHF
TGTGCCAGCAGTGAATATCAGGGGTCACCCCTCCACTTT
>TRBJ1-1|.|TRBV12-3/TRBV12-4|.
CASSLTGGGLAFF
TGTGCCAGCAGTTTAACAGGCGGGGGCTTAGCTTTCTTT